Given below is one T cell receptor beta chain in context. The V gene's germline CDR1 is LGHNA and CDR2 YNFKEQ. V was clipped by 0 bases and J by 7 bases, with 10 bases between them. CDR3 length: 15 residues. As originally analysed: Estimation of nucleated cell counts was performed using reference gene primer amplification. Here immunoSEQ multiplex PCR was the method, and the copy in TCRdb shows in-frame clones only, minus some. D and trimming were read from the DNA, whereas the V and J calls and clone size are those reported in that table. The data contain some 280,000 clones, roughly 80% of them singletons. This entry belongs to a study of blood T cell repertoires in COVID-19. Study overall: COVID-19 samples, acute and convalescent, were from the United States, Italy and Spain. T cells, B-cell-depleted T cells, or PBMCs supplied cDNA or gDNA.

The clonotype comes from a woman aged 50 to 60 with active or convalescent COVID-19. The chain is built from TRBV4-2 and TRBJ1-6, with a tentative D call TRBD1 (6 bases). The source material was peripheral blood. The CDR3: CASSQEKQGNSPLHF. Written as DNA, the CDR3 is TGTGCCAGCAGCCAAGAGAAACAGGGAAATTCACCCCTCCACTTT.